Each of the 21 T cell receptor beta chains below was sequenced from the same sample in a study of graft-versus-host responses after intestinal transplantation. Method: immunoSEQ multiplex PCR; TCRdb's copy keeps in-frame clones and lacks some. The table lists roughly 46,000 clones, over 80% of them singletons, with around 6.3% in the top ten. The sample consisted of PBMCs, taken around 27 months after a first intestinal transplant, on the day of a second. These TCRs come from a human patient who received an intestinal transplant, so some T cells may come from the graft donor.

V is TRBV9 and J is TRBJ1-1; D is possibly TRBD1 (5 bases). CDR3 size: 15 residues. Trimming took 3 bases from V and 7 from J, leaving 19 bases between them. The germline CDR1 and CDR2 sequences are SGDLS and YYNGEE. Written as DNA, the CDR3 is TGTGCCAGCAGCGGTTTTAAGTCAGGGATAAATGAAGCTTTCTTT. Encoded protein: CASSGFKSGINEAFF.

This clone has only one observation. The chain recombines TRBV6-6 with TRBJ2-7; 9 bases are shared with TRBD2. CDR1 MNHNY and CDR2 SVGAGI come from the germline V gene (reference sequence). The V gene end was trimmed by 5 bases and the J gene end by 3 bases; junction bases not matched to a gene: 8. The CDR3 spans 15 residues. The DNA of the CDR3 is TGTGCCAGCAGTACAGCGGGGGGCCGGAACTACGAGCAGTACTTC. Amino acids: CASSTAGGRNYEQYF.

This clone was recorded once. The rearrangement uses TRBV10-3 and TRBJ2-7, with 9 bases fitting TRBD1. J gave up 6 bases and V 6 bases, and 6 bases lay outside the gene matches. CDR1 ENHRY and CDR2 SYGVKD come from the germline V gene. The CDR3 is 13 amino acids. The CDR3 loop reads CAISEQGAAEQYF. CDR3 DNA sequence: TGTGCCATCAGCGAACAGGGGGCTGCCGAGCAGTACTTC.

This chain joins TRBV30 and TRBJ2-2; D is undetermined. From germline, CDR1 is GTSNPN and CDR2 SVGIG (reference sequence). Trimming removed 1 base at V and 4 bases at J, with 1 base between. The CDR3 covers 11 residues. The CDR3: CAWSATGELFF. The CDR3 DNA is TGTGCCTGGAGTGCCACCGGGGAGCTGTTTTTT.

The chain joins TRBV5-8 to TRBJ1-2; D gene uncertain. The CDR3 is 14 amino acids. The germline CDR1 and CDR2 sequences are SGHTS and YDEGEE. Trimming removed 0 bases at V and 6 bases at J, with 12 bases between. Here the CDR3 DNA reads TGTGCCAGCAGCTTGGACGGCAAAAGGGATGGCTACACCTTC. Its translation is CASSLDGKRDGYTF.

The J gene is TRBJ1-4, the V gene TRBV6-5; maybe TRBD1 (5 bases). This CDR3 is 12 amino acids long. V was cut by 8 bases and J by 11 bases, with 15 bases left in between. Germline V lookup: CDR1 MNHEY, CDR2 SVGAGI. CDR3 bases: TGTGCCAGCGGGCAGGGCCCCGATAAACTGTTTTTT. This encodes CASGQGPDKLFF.

V gene TRBV7-9 combines with J gene TRBJ1-5, with D unclear. Trimming pared 1 base from V and 3 bases from J, leaving 13 bases between. This CDR3 comprises 16 residues. Germline values: CDR1 SEHNR, CDR2 FQNEAQ (reference sequence). The CDR3 DNA reads TGTGCCAGCAGCTTAGACCTTGGAAGGGTCAATCAGCCCCAGCATTTT. It translates to CASSLDLGRVNQPQHF.

This clone was counted only a few times. The chain joins TRBV19 to TRBJ1-3; D is unclear. Germline CDR1 and CDR2: LNHDA and SQIVND (reference sequence). The CDR3 length is 13 residues. V lost 1 base, J lost 4 bases, and 5 bases lay in between. The chain's CDR3 is CASSIAFGNTIYF. CDR3 nucleotides: TGTGCCAGTAGTATAGCCTTCGGAAACACCATATATTTT.

Details on this clone: At one boundary the junction diverges from the germline segment, which might be a read error. The rearrangement links TRBV19 to TRBJ2-7; TRBD2 matches at 13 bases. This CDR3 region has 13 residues. Germline-derived CDR1 and CDR2 are LNHDA and SQIVND (reference sequence). The chain's CDR3 is CASGTSGAYGQYF. Written as DNA, the CDR3 is TGTGCCAGTGGGACTAGCGGGGCCTACGGGCAGTACTTC. The full variable domain, rest sourced from reference TRBV19 and TRBJ2-7, is DGGITQSPKYLFRKEGQNVTLSCEQNLNHDAMYWYRQDPGQGLRLIYYSQIVNDFQKGDIAEGYSVSREKKESFPLTVTSAQKNPTAFYLCASGTSGAYGQYFGPGTRLTVT.

The V call is TRBV19, the J call TRBJ2-2; D not resolved. Germline CDR1 is LNHDA and CDR2 is SQIVND (reference sequence). The CDR3 has 14 amino acids. Trimming shortened V by 3 bases and J by 7 bases, and 12 bases separated the two germline ends. The CDR3 loop is CASSILVAGGELFF. CDR3 in DNA: TGTGCCAGTAGTATTTTGGTAGCAGGCGGGGAGCTGTTTTTT.

This chain joins TRBV7-2 and TRBJ1-5; D remains ambiguous. This CDR3 contains 15 residues. The germline gives CDR1 SGHTA, CDR2 FQGNSA. The ends were cut back, 3 bases at V and 0 bases at J, with 9 bases in the middle. CDR3 protein: CASSFGPGSNQPQHF. CDR3 DNA: TGTGCCAGCAGCTTTGGACCAGGTAGCAATCAGCCCCAGCATTTT.

This chain connects TRBV6-5 to TRBJ2-7; 7 bases agree with TRBD2. CDR1 MNHEY and CDR2 SVGAGI come from the germline V gene. Germline trimming cut 2 bases from V and 2 bases from J; bases unmatched to any gene: 6. This CDR3 contains 15 residues. The CDR3 nucleotides are TGTGCCAGCAGTTACGGGAGGGGCTCCACCTACGAGCAGTACTTC. It is translated as CASSYGRGSTYEQYF.

A word on this clone: The junction departs from the called germline gene at one end, perhaps through a read error. The V and J genes are TRBV18 and TRBJ2-1; 10 bases are a match to TRBD2. CDR1 is KGHSH, CDR2 LQKENI, per germline. The CDR3 totals 15 residues. CDR3 nucleotide sequence: TGTGCCAGCGCACCAGGGGCTAGCGGGAGCAATGAGCAGTTCTTC. This sequence encodes CASAPGASGSNEQFF.

This clone occurred a few times. V and J are TRBV7-3 and TRBJ2-5, with D possibly matching TRBD2 (5 bases). Trimming took off 2 bases at V and 5 bases at J, with 9 bases between the two ends. Germline CDR1 is SGHTA and CDR2 is FQGTGA. The CDR3 consists of 13 residues. CDR3 nucleotide sequence: TGTGCCAGCAGCTTAGTAAGGGAGGAGACCCAGTACTTC. Residues: CASSLVREETQYF.

The genes are TRBV30 and TRBJ2-7; D is possibly TRBD1 or TRBD2 (6 bases each). This CDR3 spans 14 amino acids. The germline V gene has CDR1 GTSNPN and CDR2 SVGIG (reference sequence). Trimming cost V 0 bases and J 5 bases, with 14 bases left between them. The CDR3 protein is CAWSVEGGSHEQYF. DNA of the CDR3: TGTGCCTGGAGTGTGGAGGGGGGTTCCCACGAGCAGTACTTC.

The chain combines TRBV29-1 with TRBJ1-1, with no clear D. The CDR3 totals 13 residues. The germline gives CDR1 SQVTM, CDR2 ANQGSEA. V dropped 4 bases and J dropped 2 bases, with 11 bases sitting between them. The DNA for the CDR3 is TGCAGCGTTGTCGCACAGTCTAACACTGAAGCTTTCTTT. It is translated as CSVVAQSNTEAFF.

The chain couples TRBV4-2 to TRBJ2-3; tentatively, D is TRBD1 or TRBD2 (6 bases each). Per the germline V gene, CDR1 is LGHNA and CDR2 is YNFKEQ. This CDR3 has 16 residues. With 4 bases removed from V and 6 bases from J, the gap between germline ends came to 20 bases. Written as DNA, the CDR3 is TGTGCCAGCAGCCCGTGGGGGGCTGCGATGGGGGATACGCAGTATTTT. Residues: CASSPWGAAMGDTQYF.

The chain employs TRBV27 and TRBJ2-7, with D uncertain. The CDR3 has 13 residues. The germline V gene has CDR1 MNHEY and CDR2 SMNVEV (reference sequence). The V end lost 4 bases, the J end lost 1 base, and 8 bases lay between the germline ends. This CDR3 reads CASSSGSSYEQYF. CDR3 nucleotides: TGTGCCAGCAGTTCAGGTAGTTCCTACGAGCAGTACTTC.

This sequence joins TRBV5-1 and TRBJ1-2; no firm D call. This CDR3 contains 15 residues. V was pared by 4 bases and J by 2 bases, with 15 bases between. The germline V gene encodes CDR1 SGHRS and CDR2 YFSETQ. CDR3 DNA sequence: TGCGCCAGCAGCCCCCTCCCCGGGGAAAACTATGGCTACACCTTC. Residues: CASSPLPGENYGYTF.

The rearrangement uses TRBV2 and TRBJ2-1; 7 bases are shared with TRBD1. V trimming: 6 bases; J trimming: 0 bases; junction bases outside the gene matches: 5. Germline V gene lookup returns CDR1 SNHLY and CDR2 FYNNEI. This CDR3 comprises 15 residues. CDR3 DNA: TGTGCCAGCAGACGGGACAGCTACTCCTACAATGAGCAGTTCTTC. Translating it yields CASRRDSYSYNEQFF.

The V and J genes are TRBV7-9 and TRBJ1-2; D is uncertain. The CDR3 is made up of 12 amino acids. V was trimmed by 5 bases and J by 4 bases, leaving 8 bases between them. CDR1 is SEHNR and CDR2 is FQNEAQ in the germline V gene (reference sequence). CDR3 loop: CASSPERYGYTF. CDR3 sequence (DNA): TGTGCCAGCAGCCCTGAGCGCTATGGCTACACCTTC. Full variable domain (outside the CDR3, taken from reference TRBV7-9 and TRBJ1-2): DTGVSQNPRHKITKRGQNVTFRCDPISEHNRLYWYRQTLGQGPEFLTYFQNEAQLEKSRLLSDRFSAERPKGSFSTLEIQRTEQGDSAMYLCASSPERYGYTFGSGTRLTVV.